This T cell receptor beta chain was obtained from a study of T cell responses to AZD1222 COVID-19 vaccine. Study-level findings and limits: Most donors were white British and more were female, and clonal diversity was possibly underestimated.

Only in-frame clones appear in the TCRdb table, and some are missing; sequencing was by immunoSEQ multiplex PCR. Of 40,000 to 65,000 clones in the sample, 65% to 85% were seen once. A word on this clone: Its antigen is still unknown.

The receptor comes from an adult in good health. The source was peripheral blood, collected on day 0 of AZD1222 vaccination.

The CDR3 reads CASSAPAQGIEKLFF. The DNA for the CDR3 is TGCGCCAGCAGCGCCCCGGCGCAGGGAATCGAAAAACTGTTTTTT. The chain employs TRBV4-3 and TRBJ1-4, with a weak D call TRBD1 (5 bases). Trimming stripped 5 bases from V and 8 bases from J, with 18 bases between. This CDR3 contains 15 residues. Per germline, CDR1 LGHNA and CDR2 YSLEER.